The clone carrying this T cell receptor (beta chain) was observed a handful of times. Antigen: not known. The sample is drawn from a study of T-cell memory formation after mild COVID-19. Study as a whole: TCR clusters showed largely donor specificity. The study's findings and limits: The study found contracting CD4+ clones mainly in CM and EM and contracting CD8+ clones in EMRA.

CDR3 length: 14 amino acids. The V gene lost 5 bases and the J gene lost 2 bases, with 12 bases spanning the gap. The germline CDR1 and CDR2 sequences are MNHEY and SMNVEV (reference sequence). Using its own MiXCR run on the 5' RACE reads, TCRdb lists one record per CDR3 protein. Counted here are roughly 250,000 distinct CDR3 sequences, 15% to 20% occurring once; the ten biggest clones make up approximately 3.5%. V is TRBV27 and J is TRBJ2-5; D possibly matches TRBD1 or TRBD2 (7 bases each). Sequencing was done on a sample of PBMCs or a T cell subset sorted from them (not recorded which). This clonotype was sampled from a man aged 18-30 years who had mild COVID-19 (a few samples of this study predate the infection). Cell type and time point are not known. CDR3: CASSHQGGQETQYF. The CDR3, as DNA: TGTGCCAGCAGTCACCAGGGGGGGCAAGAGACCCAGTACTTC.